The present TCR beta chain was sequenced within a study of blood T cells in healthy people across ages (dated by TCRdb to the mid-2010s). With respect to the entire study: In model experiments, template switching captured roughly one uniquely barcoded TCR beta cDNA molecule for every two T cells. The study measured age-related changes in TCR beta repertoire diversity using deep sequencing normalized with unique cDNA molecular identifiers. Donors were grouped into four age groups: young (average 16 years), middle-aged (around 39), aged (over 55) and long-lived (approximately 82). To avoid experimental bias, donors of different ages were randomly spread across the sequencing lanes. Using the same blood draw, the study looked at two additional independent replicas of 1 million unique cDNA reads for two donors, one aged 18 to 29 and the other aged 80 or older.

The method behind the library was 5' RACE. The listed sequencing device is Illumina HiSeq 2500. A second PCR of roughly 7 to 12 cycles was performed with a sample-barcoded 5' primer and a J-beta primer mix. Each TCR beta cDNA molecule received a unique molecular identifier from a template-switch 5' adaptor carrying 12 random nucleotides. At least 2.5 million CDR3-containing paired-end reads were obtained from each sample. First-strand cDNA was synthesized from all RNA with the Mint cDNA synthesis kit, primed by a TRBC-specific oligonucleotide. Following uracil-DNA glycosylase treatment, a first 18-cycle PCR with universal primers M1SS and BC2_uni_R was performed on all cDNA. Per the original workflow: Normalization of each sample was performed by random selection of 1 million high-quality reads, each carrying a distinct molecular identifier. Reads with shared molecular identifiers were discarded instead of being binned into consensus sequences. MiTCR, set to a Q25 quality threshold and the strictest error-elimination algorithm, was used for CDR3 identification, clonotype clustering and error correction. A nonparametric unseen species model with Euler transformation was used to estimate a lower bound on total TCR beta diversity. TCRdb took the public reads, trimmed them with fastp at Q25, ran MiXCR for clone calling and kept in-frame beta chains. Each CDR3 protein appears once, grouped with its most common genes and DNA. TCRdb, not the original authors, processed these V and J calls. The table for this sample lists approximately 1.5 million distinct CDR3 sequences; about 31% of them were counted only once. The ten largest clones take up around 10% of the sample.

The full study reports these points: Since profiling was done on bulk unsorted PBMCs, naive and antigen-experienced compartments could not be conclusively compared. Observed TCR beta diversity per million T cells fell roughly linearly with age, and a significant reduction was already apparent by age roughly 40. Because the CMV infection status of the donors was unknown, age-related changes in expanded clonotypes may potentially have been confounded. Compared with the aged group, the long-lived group had more naive CD4+ T cells, fewer expanded clones and increased TCR diversity, suggesting age selection. The percentage of naive T cells measured by flow cytometry correlated strongly with observed TCR beta diversity. Total diversity estimates from one million sequenced T cells were considered lower bounds and underestimates.

Donors were about 36 systemically healthy Caucasian individuals from Russia aged roughly 6 to 95 years. Ten milliliters of peripheral blood were collected from each donor into EDTA-treated Vacutainer tubes. PBMCs were isolated by Ficoll-Paque density-gradient centrifugation, with at least 6.5 million obtained per sample. Trizol reagent was used to extract total RNA from PBMCs, with at least 5.5 micrograms per sample. The percentages of naive CD45RAhigh/CD27high T cells were determined by flow cytometry on a PBMC aliquot from every donor. The germline V gene yields WSHSY for CDR1 and SAAADI for CDR2. The CDR3 measures 14 amino acids from cysteine to phenylalanine. Only the CDR3 portion is preserved as DNA: 42 bases, with reading frame beginning at the first base. Between the V and J ends, shortened by 6 bases and 7 bases respectively, the junction contains 16 bases. Worth noting for this clonotype: What antigen it recognizes has not been identified. Base-call qualities are not available, and no considerably larger clone is one nucleotide away.

The sequencing sample was made of blood. Rearrangement joined TRBV10-2 to TRBJ1-5, with no D gene named confidently. The receptor was derived from a woman between 25 and 40 years old in good health. DNA sequence: TGCGCCAGCAGAAGAGAAGGGAGTCGCCAGCCCCAGCATTTT. Translated, this is CASRREGSRQPQHF.